These T cell receptor beta chains were read from a single sample in a study of regulatory T cells in long-lasting Graves disease. TCRdb reprocessed the multiplex PCR reads via MiXCR and lists one record per CDR3 protein. The sample carries hundreds of thousands of distinct CDR3 sequences, 20% recorded once. This specimen was peripheral blood mononuclear cells (PBMCs), taken when the disease was refractory, from a patient treated with antithyroid drugs. These receptors all stem from a female donor with Graves disease. The CDR3 runs from the conserved cysteine through the conserved F or W. D genes are given only for firm matches.

len: 16; j_gene: TRBJ2-5; d_gene: -; v_gene: TRBV6-1; CDR3aa: CASSPRAPLYQETQYF
len: 14; j_gene: TRBJ1-1; d_gene: -; v_gene: TRBV18; CDR3aa: CASSSGGDVTEAFF
len: 15; j_gene: TRBJ2-7; d_gene: -; v_gene: TRBV25-1; CDR3aa: CASSESRGFGAEQYF
len: 14; j_gene: TRBJ2-7; d_gene: -; v_gene: TRBV27; CDR3aa: CASTPYRSSYEQYF
len: 16; j_gene: TRBJ1-5; d_gene: TRBD1; v_gene: TRBV7-2; CDR3aa: CASSLRRQGAGEPQHF
len: 13; j_gene: TRBJ1-2; d_gene: -; v_gene: TRBV6-5; CDR3aa: CASSYPGNPGYTF
len: 16; j_gene: TRBJ1-5; d_gene: -; v_gene: TRBV7-8; CDR3aa: CASSTGGPSSNQPQHF
len: 15; j_gene: TRBJ2-7; d_gene: TRBD2; v_gene: TRBV6-1; CDR3aa: CASRPIAGISYEQYF
len: 15; j_gene: TRBJ1-3; d_gene: -; v_gene: TRBV7-2; CDR3aa: CASSHAWDHGNTIYF
len: 14; j_gene: TRBJ2-7; d_gene: TRBD2; v_gene: TRBV6-1; CDR3aa: CASSVRGESYEQYF
len: 14; j_gene: TRBJ2-4; d_gene: -; v_gene: TRBV10-3; CDR3aa: CAISEGDAGRIQYF